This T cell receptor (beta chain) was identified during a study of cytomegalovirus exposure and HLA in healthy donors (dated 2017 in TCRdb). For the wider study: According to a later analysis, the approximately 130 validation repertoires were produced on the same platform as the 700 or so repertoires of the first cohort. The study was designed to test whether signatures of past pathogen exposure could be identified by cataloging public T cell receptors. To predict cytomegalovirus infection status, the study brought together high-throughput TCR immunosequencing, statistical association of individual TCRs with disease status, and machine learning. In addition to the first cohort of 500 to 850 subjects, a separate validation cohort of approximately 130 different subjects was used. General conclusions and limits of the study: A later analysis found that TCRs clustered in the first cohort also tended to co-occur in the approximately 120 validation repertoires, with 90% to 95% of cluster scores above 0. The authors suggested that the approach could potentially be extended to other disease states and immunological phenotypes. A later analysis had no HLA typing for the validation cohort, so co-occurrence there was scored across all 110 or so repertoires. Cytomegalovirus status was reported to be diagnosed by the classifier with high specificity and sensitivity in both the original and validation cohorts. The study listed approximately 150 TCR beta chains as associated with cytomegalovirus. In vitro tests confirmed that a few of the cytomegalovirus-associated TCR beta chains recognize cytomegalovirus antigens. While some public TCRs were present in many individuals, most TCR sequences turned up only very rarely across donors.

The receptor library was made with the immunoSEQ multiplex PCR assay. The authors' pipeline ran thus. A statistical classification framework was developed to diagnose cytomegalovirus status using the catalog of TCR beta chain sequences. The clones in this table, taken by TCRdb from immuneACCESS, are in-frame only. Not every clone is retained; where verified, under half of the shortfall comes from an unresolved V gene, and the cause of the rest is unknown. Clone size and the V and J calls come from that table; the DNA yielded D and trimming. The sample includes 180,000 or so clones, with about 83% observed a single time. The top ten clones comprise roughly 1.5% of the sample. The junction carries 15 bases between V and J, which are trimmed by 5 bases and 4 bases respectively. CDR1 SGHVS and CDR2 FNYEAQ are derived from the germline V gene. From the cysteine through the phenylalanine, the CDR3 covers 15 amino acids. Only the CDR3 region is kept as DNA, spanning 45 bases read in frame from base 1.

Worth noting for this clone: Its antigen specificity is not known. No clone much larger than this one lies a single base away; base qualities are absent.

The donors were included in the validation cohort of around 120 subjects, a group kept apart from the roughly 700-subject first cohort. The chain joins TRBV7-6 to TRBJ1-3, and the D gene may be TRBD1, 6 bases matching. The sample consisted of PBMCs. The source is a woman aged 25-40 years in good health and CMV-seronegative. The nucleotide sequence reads TGTGCCAGCAGCCCAAGTGGGGGGGCCGGAAACACCATATATTTT. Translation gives CASSPSGGAGNTIYF.